The 2 T cell receptor beta chains in this list originate from one sample, sequenced in a study of T cell repertoires in cytomegalovirus infection. One entry per CDR3 protein results from TCRdb running MiXCR on the reads. The table shows about 260,000 distinct CDR3 sequences, with over 8% occurring only once. The sequencing sample was made of PBMCs. All receptors come from a human donor in good health (CMV status not recorded). Some clones in this sample may be carry-over from other donors' samples.

The table lists this clonotype with many counts. The chain uses TRBV7-2 and TRBJ1-2, with 7 positions matching TRBD1. Germline CDR1 and CDR2: SGHTA and FQGNSA. This CDR3 contains 15 residues. V lost 1 base, J lost 4 bases, and 6 bases stayed unmatched. Here the CDR3 DNA reads TGTGCCAGCAGCTTAGATGGGACAGCACTCTATGGCTACACCTTC. Protein product: CASSLDGTALYGYTF.

This clonotype was observed at least ten times. The chain recombines TRBV7-2 with TRBJ1-6, with D possibly being TRBD1 (6 bases). V lost 2 bases and J 9 bases, leaving 14 bases between the germline ends. Germline-derived CDR1 and CDR2 are SGHTA and FQGNSA. CDR3 length equals 15 residues. The CDR3 DNA sequence: TGTGCCAGCAGCTTATTCGGGGGGGCTGGTTCACCCCTCCACTTT. Protein sequence: CASSLFGGAGSPLHF.